The present entry profiles one TCR beta chain with its context. This entry belongs to a study of T cell clonotyping in hematopoietic cell transplantation. Clones were read by immunoSEQ multiplex PCR, and TCRdb kept only the in-frame ones, dropping some. This table holds about 6,800 clones, around nine tenths found once. The time point is: recipient sample about 28 days before transplant, after cytoreduction. CDR1 is SEHNR, CDR2 FQNEAQ, per germline (reference sequence). The V end lost 2 bases, the J end lost 5 bases, and 16 bases lay between the germline ends. The CDR3 is 15 residues long. The V and J genes are TRBV7-9 and TRBJ2-7, with D possibly matching TRBD2 (7 bases). The source material was peripheral blood mononuclear cells, sampled before stem cell transplant. The receptor's source is a man younger than 45 with acute myeloid leukemia. Some clones in this sample may be carry-over from other donors' samples. CDR3 sequence (DNA): TGTGCCAGCAGCTTATTAAGTCGGGGGGCCCACGAGCAGTACTTC. Encoded protein: CASSLLSRGAHEQYF.